Following are 30 T cell receptor beta chains from one sample sequenced in a study of blood T cells in healthy people across ages. The second PCR ran 7 to 11 cycles with a sample-barcoded 5' primer and J-beta primers. TCRdb processed the 5' RACE reads anew with MiXCR; each CDR3 protein has one entry. The sample carries 1.6 million or so distinct CDR3 sequences, about 35% recorded once. The sequenced sample was blood. The receptors come from a woman aged 25 to 39 in good health.

The chain carries TRBV28 and TRBJ2-4; D is uncertain. The CDR3 covers 15 residues. Germline V gene data show CDR1 as MDHEN and CDR2 as SYDVKM. V lost 5 bases and J 0 bases, leaving 11 bases between the germline ends. CDR3 sequence reads: CASSLELEAKNIQYF. CDR3 nucleotides: TGTGCCAGCAGTCTGGAGTTGGAAGCCAAAAACATTCAGTACTTC.

This clonotype was recorded at least ten times. The chain combines TRBV4-2 with TRBJ2-3; TRBD2 might be the D (5 bases). Per the germline V gene, CDR1 is LGHNA and CDR2 is YNFKEQ. Deletions cut 0 bases from V and 4 bases from J, with 11 bases between. The CDR3 totals 15 residues. The CDR3 bases are TGTGCCAGCAGCCAAGAGTCCTCCGGGGCAGATACGCAGTATTTT. The encoded protein is CASSQESSGADTQYF.

This chain joins TRBV6-1 and TRBJ1-2; 8 bases align to TRBD1. The CDR3 extends over 14 amino acids. Germline V lookup: CDR1 MNHNS, CDR2 SASEGT. The V gene end was trimmed by 3 bases and the J gene end by 2 bases; junction bases not matched to a gene: 2. The CDR3 DNA reads as TGTGCCAGCAGTGACGACAGGGGCAACTATGGCTACACCTTC. Translated, it gives CASSDDRGNYGYTF.

The rearrangement links TRBV6-2 or TRBV6-3 to TRBJ2-7; 9 bases fit TRBD2. Germline trimming cut 7 bases from V and 2 bases from J; bases unmatched to any gene: 3. Per the germline V gene, CDR1 is MNHEY and CDR2 is SVGEGT. The CDR3 consists of 13 residues. The CDR3: CASKGTSPYEQYF. The CDR3 DNA sequence: TGTGCCAGCAAGGGGACTAGCCCCTACGAGCAGTACTTC.

This clonotype was counted at least ten times. The chain employs TRBV29-1 and TRBJ2-5; a possible D gene is TRBD2 (7 bases). V was shortened by 3 bases and J by 5 bases, with 10 bases between the two germline ends. CDR3 length: 12 residues. Per germline, CDR1 SQVTM and CDR2 ANQGSEA. CDR3 in amino acids: CSVEGGGETQYF. The CDR3 nucleotides read TGCAGCGTTGAGGGAGGGGGGGAGACCCAGTACTTC.

This clonotype was observed a handful of times. The chain is built from TRBV4-1 and TRBJ2-7; TRBD1 matches 7 bases. Looked up from germline, CDR1 is MGHRA and CDR2 is YSYEKL. Trimming cost V 3 bases and J 1 base; bases outside gene matches: 6. The CDR3 extends over 15 amino acids. The CDR3 DNA reads TGCGCCAGCAGCCATGAATGGGACAGATCCTACGAGCAGTACTTC. Translated, it gives CASSHEWDRSYEQYF.

As regards this clonotype: The CDR3 ends on some other residue instead of the conserved phenylalanine or tryptophan, so this is likely a read error. The V gene is TRBV20-1, the J gene TRBJ2-1, with TRBD2 matching 8 bases. This CDR3 is built from 16 residues. The germline CDR1 and CDR2 sequences are DFQATT and SNEGSKA (reference sequence). Trimming cost V 0 bases and J 3 bases; bases outside gene matches: 7. The CDR3 DNA reads as TGCAGTGCTAGAGATGATATCGGGGGGGGCTACAATGAGCAGTTCGTC. Translated, it gives CSARDDIGGGYNEQFV.

The chain is built from TRBV20-1 and TRBJ1-1, with D maybe TRBD1 (6 bases). This CDR3 has 16 residues. Germline CDR1 DFQATT, CDR2 SNEGSKA (reference sequence). CDR3 DNA sequence: TGCAGGCCATCATCGGGGGACATCGTGCCGCGCACTGAAGCTTTCTTT. As protein: CRPSSGDIVPRTEAFF.

V and J are TRBV13 and TRBJ2-5; TRBD2 matches 10 bases. CDR3 length: 16 residues. V trimming: 5 bases; J trimming: 5 bases; junction bases outside the gene matches: 11. Germline CDR1 is PRHDT and CDR2 is FYEKMQ (reference sequence). The chain's CDR3 is CASSPAGLAAGETQYF. In nucleotides, the CDR3 is TGTGCCAGCAGCCCCGCCGGACTAGCGGCAGGGGAGACCCAGTACTTC.

To note about this clonotype: The junction departs from the called germline gene at one end, perhaps through a read error. CDR3 sequence: CSARGTVSYNEQFF. The CDR3 DNA is TGCAGCGCTAGGGGGACAGTCTCCTACAATGAGCAGTTCTTC. The chain recombines TRBV20-1 with TRBJ2-1, with 7 bases aligning to TRBD1. The CDR3 extends over 14 amino acids. Germline loops: CDR1 DFQATT, CDR2 SNEGSKA (reference sequence).

The chain joins TRBV3-1 to TRBJ1-2, with 11 bases aligning to TRBD1. The CDR3 totals 16 residues. From germline, CDR1 is LGHDT and CDR2 YNNKEL (reference sequence). V dropped 2 bases and J dropped 8; count of bases not matched to a gene: 10. Written as DNA, the CDR3 is TGTGCCAGCAGCCAATACGAAGGGACAGGGGGTTTCGGCTACACCTTC. Translation: CASSQYEGTGGFGYTF. Drawing the rest from reference TRBV3-1 and TRBJ1-2, the complete variable domain is DTAVSQTPKYLVTQMGNDKSIKCEQNLGHDTMYWYKQDSKKFLKIMFSYNNKELIINETVPNRFSPKSPDKAHLNLHINSLELGDSAVYFCASSQYEGTGGFGYTFGSGTRLTVV.

This clonotype was seen more than once but under ten times. V is TRBV3-1 and J is TRBJ2-7; TRBD1 or TRBD2 may be the D gene (6 bases each). CDR1 and CDR2 from the germline V gene are LGHDT and YNNKEL (reference sequence). Trimming left V 0 bases short and J 5 bases short, with 20 bases between. The CDR3 sequence is 17 residues long. The CDR3 DNA sequence: TGTGCCAGCAGCCAAGAACTCGCGGGACAACCAGGCGACGAGCAGTACTTC. Its translation: CASSQELAGQPGDEQYF.

This clonotype was detected ten times or more. This chain links TRBV29-1 with TRBJ2-3; 7 bases line up with TRBD2. The CDR3 extends over 14 amino acids. The junction had 9 bases not matched to a gene; V was cut back by 7 bases and J by 2 bases. Germline-derived CDR1 and CDR2 are SQVTM and ANQGSEA. CDR3 DNA: TGCAGCGCCCAGGGAGGGGTGGACACAGATACGCAGTATTTT. This translates into CSAQGGVDTDTQYF.

The chain combines TRBV29-1 with TRBJ1-1, with D unclear. The germline V gene encodes CDR1 SQVTM and CDR2 ANQGSEA. The CDR3 has 11 residues. Trimming took 4 bases from V and 5 from J, leaving 8 bases between them. The CDR3 nucleotides read TGCAGCGTTGGAATGGGGACTGAAGCTTTCTTT. Its translation: CSVGMGTEAFF.

The rearrangement joins TRBV7-9 to TRBJ1-2; D unclear. The ends were cut back, 4 bases at V and 8 bases at J, with 8 bases in the middle. Germline values: CDR1 SEHNR, CDR2 FQNEAQ (reference sequence). The CDR3 covers 11 residues. The CDR3 DNA sequence: TGTGCCAGCAGCTCCAGGAGAGGCTACACCTTC. Translated, it gives CASSSRRGYTF. The full variable domain, its missing parts supplied by reference TRBV7-9 and TRBJ1-2, is DTGVSQNPRHKITKRGQNVTFRCDPISEHNRLYWYRQTLGQGPEFLTYFQNEAQLEKSRLLSDRFSAERPKGSFSTLEIQRTEQGDSAMYLCASSSRRGYTFGSGTRLTVV.

On this clonotype: One end of the junction varies from germline; a read error may be responsible. The chain couples TRBV5-1 to TRBJ2-7, with D perhaps given as TRBD1 or TRBD2 (5 bases each). Germline CDR1 is SGHRS and CDR2 is YFSETQ. The CDR3 runs to 14 residues. The DNA for the CDR3 is TGCGCCGGCAGCTCCGGGACCGTAGCCTACGAGCAGTACTTC. Translating it yields CAGSSGTVAYEQYF.

This clonotype turned up a few times. The rearrangement links TRBV20-1 to TRBJ2-5; D possibly corresponds to TRBD2 (6 bases). In germline, CDR1 is DFQATT, CDR2 SNEGSKA (reference sequence). The CDR3 runs 13 residues. Trimming shortened V by 6 bases and J by 5 bases, and 16 bases separated the two germline ends. The CDR3 DNA sequence: TGCAGTGCGTCAACAACTAGCCGGGAGACCCAGTACTTC. Translation: CSASTTSRETQYF.

This clonotype was observed a handful of times. The V and J genes are TRBV27 and TRBJ2-6, with a weak D call TRBD1 (5 bases). Germline V gives CDR1 MNHEY, CDR2 SMNVEV (reference sequence). V lost 9 bases and J 2 bases, leaving 11 bases between the germline ends. The CDR3 contains 14 residues. In DNA form, the CDR3 reads TGTGCCAGTAAACAGGTCGCTGGGGCCAACGTCCTGACTTTC. Translated, it gives CASKQVAGANVLTF. The full variable domain, in which reference TRBV27 and TRBJ2-6 provide the parts outside the CDR3, is EAQVTQNPRYLITVTGKKLTVTCSQNMNHEYMSWYRQDPGLGLRQIYYSMNVEVTDKGDVPEGYKVSRKEKRNFPLILESPSPNQTSLYFCASKQVAGANVLTFGAGSRLTVL.

There are a few counts of this clonotype. This chain joins TRBV28 and TRBJ2-3; D could derive from TRBD1 or TRBD2 (5 bases each). Trimming took 4 bases from V and 6 from J, leaving 17 bases between them. The CDR3 runs to 15 residues. Germline V gene lookup returns CDR1 MDHEN and CDR2 SYDVKM. The CDR3 sequence: CASSSPGTGPDTQYF. The CDR3 DNA follows: TGTGCCAGCAGTTCCCCTGGGACGGGTCCGGATACGCAGTATTTT.

The chain employs TRBV4-2 and TRBJ2-4; 7 nucleotides line up with TRBD2. Germline trimming cut 0 bases from V and 14 bases from J; bases unmatched to any gene: 10. Germline-derived CDR1 and CDR2 are LGHNA and YNFKEQ. The CDR3 spans 14 residues. The CDR3: CASSQDLDGTTEYF. CDR3 coding DNA: TGTGCCAGCAGCCAAGATCTGGACGGGACTACTGAGTACTTC.

This chain connects TRBV4-1 to TRBJ1-5; D unclear. V lost 0 bases to trimming and J lost 5 bases, with 11 bases between them. The V gene's germline CDR1 is MGHRA and CDR2 YSYEKL. The CDR3 is 15 amino acids. CDR3 nucleotides: TGCGCCAGCAGCCAAGATAAACGGCTGGATCAGCCCCAGCATTTT. Its protein product is CASSQDKRLDQPQHF.

As to this clonotype: This clone may be a read error of a much larger clone one base away. CDR3 loop: CASSYSGLSPYNEQFF. As DNA, the CDR3 is TGTGCCAGCAGTTACTCGGGGCTGAGCCCCTACAATGAGCAGTTCTTC. The chain links TRBV6-5 to TRBJ2-1, with D perhaps matching TRBD1 (5 bases). Germline loops: CDR1 MNHEY, CDR2 SVGAGI. V was shortened by 0 bases and J by 2 bases, with 11 bases between the two germline ends. CDR3 length: 16 residues.

This clonotype occurred many times. The chain couples TRBV29-1 to TRBJ2-5; a weak D match, TRBD1 (5 bases). The CDR3 is 12 residues long. V dropped 4 bases and J dropped 1 base, with 7 bases sitting between them. Germline CDR1 and CDR2: SQVTM and ANQGSEA. The CDR3 sequence: CSVGGLQETQYF. CDR3 nucleotides: TGCAGCGTTGGGGGCCTCCAAGAGACCCAGTACTTC.

This clonotype was seen at least ten times. CDR3 protein: CASSLTSGTADTQYF. DNA for the CDR3: TGTGCCAGCAGCTTGACTAGCGGGACCGCAGATACGCAGTATTTT. The rearrangement joins TRBV6-5 to TRBJ2-3; TRBD2 matches at 11 bases. Germline assignment: CDR1 MNHEY and CDR2 SVGAGI. Trimming at V came to 6 bases and at J to 4 bases, leaving 6 bases not matched to a gene. This CDR3 has 15 amino acids.

This clonotype occurred a few times. The V gene is TRBV12-3 or TRBV12-4, the J gene TRBJ1-1; D possibly corresponds to TRBD1 (5 bases). This CDR3 contains 15 residues. Trimming pared 6 bases from V and 3 bases from J, leaving 17 bases between. The CDR3 region has the DNA TGTGCCAGCAGCCTAAGACCGGGACCGGACACTGAAGCTTTCTTT. It translates to CASSLRPGPDTEAFF.

The chain couples TRBV10-2 to TRBJ2-5, with D perhaps matching TRBD2 (6 bases). CDR1 and CDR2 (germline): WSHSY, SAAADI. The V end was cut by 4 bases, the J end by 6 bases, with 15 bases between. The CDR3 runs to 14 residues. This chain's CDR3 is CASSGGGWEKTQYF. DNA of the CDR3: TGCGCCAGCAGTGGAGGAGGGTGGGAGAAGACCCAGTACTTC.

This clonotype occurred a few times. The chain couples TRBV5-5 to TRBJ2-3; D not certain. The CDR3 contains 16 residues. Germline CDR1 SGHKS, CDR2 YYEKEE (reference sequence). Trimming left V 4 bases short and J 0 bases short, with 15 bases between. CDR3 sequence reads: CASSLPHYFSTDTQYF. CDR3 coding DNA: TGTGCCAGCAGCCTCCCGCACTATTTTAGCACAGATACGCAGTATTTT.

V and J are TRBV3-1 and TRBJ2-7; 8 bases match TRBD2. Germline V CDR1 and CDR2: LGHDT, YNNKEL (reference sequence). The ends lost 1 base at V and 5 bases at J; junction bases unmatched: 7. The CDR3 contains 15 residues. CDR3 DNA: TGTGCCAGCAGCCAAGGGACGGGAGGGGTGCACGAGCAGTACTTC. Amino acid sequence: CASSQGTGGVHEQYF.

This chain connects TRBV11-2 to TRBJ2-7; 9 positions match TRBD1. The ends lost 5 bases at V and 6 bases at J; junction bases unmatched: 11. Germline CDR1 SGHAT, CDR2 FQNNGV. This CDR3 is built from 15 residues. The CDR3 reads CASSLPGTGKSEQYF. For the CDR3, the DNA is TGTGCCAGCAGCCTCCCGGGGACAGGGAAAAGCGAGCAGTACTTC.

On this clonotype: Germline is not matched at one junction end, which may reflect a read error. CDR3 loop: CTSSLEGTGIQSPLHF. The CDR3 coding sequence is TGTACCAGCAGTTTGGAGGGGACGGGGATCCAGTCACCCCTCCACTTT. The V call is TRBV6-6, the J call TRBJ1-6; tentative D call: TRBD1 (5 bases). In germline, CDR1 is MNHNY, CDR2 SVGAGI (reference sequence). This CDR3 is 16 amino acids long.